The clone carrying this TCR beta chain was seen a single time. Antigen: not known. Approximately 9.3 ml of fresh peripheral blood supplied the PBMCs. The data were taken from a study of T cells in Graves' hyperthyroidism and ophthalmopathy. Points from the study as a whole: Most thyroid clonotypes that were expanded above 0.001 also turned up in blood. With a median lead of roughly 6.8 months before onset, the model predicted ophthalmopathy.

Researchers took RNA transcripts and amplified the TCR beta CDR3 regions from them. First-round RT-PCR with HTBI primers amplified the TCR CDR3 region. TCRdb redid the calling of the multiplex PCR reads with MiXCR, one entry per CDR3 protein. The table shows around 690,000 distinct CDR3 sequences, with around 16% occurring only once. Germline lookup yields CDR1 SGHRS and CDR2 YFSETQ. The junction had 8 bases not matched to a gene; V was cut back by 7 bases and J by 9 bases. This CDR3 is 14 amino acids long. The chain combines TRBV5-1 with TRBJ2-3, with 13 nucleotides matching TRBD2. The TCR comes from a man aged 45-65 years with Graves' hyperthyroidism. Sample: blood. This chain's CDR3 is CASVSGTSGMTQYF. The CDR3 DNA reads as TGCGCCAGCGTATCCGGGACTAGCGGGATGACGCAGTATTTT.